The 32 T cell receptor beta chains in this list originate from one sample, sequenced in a study of T cells in Graves' hyperthyroidism and ophthalmopathy. TCR beta CDR3 sequences were amplified from RNA transcripts. The TCR CDR3 was amplified in a first-round RT-PCR using the HTBI primer set. TCRdb re-called the multiplex PCR reads with MiXCR, one entry per CDR3 protein. The table shows 500,000 to 750,000 distinct CDR3 sequences, with just over 45% occurring only once. Material for sequencing was peripheral blood or thyroid tissue (not recorded which). The receptors originated from a woman between 18 and 29 years old with Graves' hyperthyroidism.

The rearrangement uses TRBV7-8 and TRBJ1-2; no clear D. The CDR3 sequence is 14 residues long. Germline values: CDR1 SGHVS, CDR2 FQNEAQ. V was clipped by 3 bases and J by 3 bases, with 11 bases between them. The CDR3 loop reads CASSFPGRDYGYTF. The CDR3 DNA sequence: TGTGCCAGCAGCTTTCCGGGCAGAGACTATGGCTACACCTTC.

The chain combines TRBV20-1 with TRBJ1-2; TRBD1 is a possible D gene (5 bases). The germline V gene has CDR1 DFQATT and CDR2 SNEGSKA (reference sequence). The CDR3 has 9 amino acids. The DNA of the CDR3 is TGCGGGGGGGACTATGGCTACACCTTC. The encoded protein is CGGDYGYTF.

This clonotype has only a few counts. The chain combines TRBV6-2 or TRBV6-3 with TRBJ2-5, with TRBD2 as a possible D gene (5 bases). Trimming took off 8 bases at V and 4 bases at J, with 20 bases between the two ends. Germline V gives CDR1 MNHEY, CDR2 SVGEGT. The CDR3 runs 15 residues. The CDR3, as DNA: TGTGCCAGCGGAGGTTTAGGACTCCCAGGAGAGACCCAGTACTTC. Translation: CASGGLGLPGETQYF.

The V gene is TRBV2, the J gene TRBJ2-5, with 9 positions matching TRBD2. The J segment lost 11 bases and the V segment lost 7 bases, leaving 26 bases of the junction unmatched. The CDR3 runs 18 residues. Germline V gene sequence: CDR1 SNHLY, CDR2 FYNNEI. This chain's CDR3 is CASIESRTSARRADTQYF. DNA for the CDR3: TGTGCCAGCATTGAGAGTCGGACTAGCGCGCGGAGGGCAGATACGCAGTACTTC.

Only one count was recorded for this clonotype. This chain uses TRBV6-1 with TRBJ2-7, with D tentatively TRBD1 (6 bases). This CDR3 spans 15 amino acids. Looked up from germline, CDR1 is MNHNS and CDR2 is SASEGT. The germline V and J ends were trimmed by 3 bases and 0 bases, with 12 bases remaining between them. In DNA form, the CDR3 reads TGTGCCAGCAGTGAGGGACAAAGGAGCTCCTACGAGCAGTACTTC. The encoded protein is CASSEGQRSSYEQYF.

This clonotype was found many times. The chain employs TRBV20-1 and TRBJ2-5, with 8 bases identical to TRBD1. The ends lost 5 bases at V and 3 bases at J; junction bases unmatched: 2. Germline V lookup: CDR1 DFQATT, CDR2 SNEGSKA (reference sequence). The CDR3 extends over 12 amino acids. CDR3 coding DNA: TGCAGTGCTTGGGACAGGAAAGAGACCCAGTACTTC. This sequence encodes CSAWDRKETQYF.

This rearrangement joins TRBV15 to TRBJ1-4; TRBD1 is a possible D gene (6 bases). From germline, CDR1 is LNHNV and CDR2 YYDKDF (reference sequence). The CDR3 consists of 14 residues. Trimming took off 1 base at V and 10 bases at J, with 13 bases between the two ends. CDR3 sequence (DNA): TGTGCCACCAGCAGAGGACAGGAGGGCGTAAAACTGTTTTTT. Protein product: CATSRGQEGVKLFF.

The chain employs TRBV20-1 and TRBJ2-1; possibly TRBD2 for D (5 bases). Germline values: CDR1 DFQATT, CDR2 SNEGSKA (reference sequence). With 5 bases removed from V and 7 bases from J, the gap between germline ends came to 6 bases. The CDR3 is 10 residues long. In DNA form, the CDR3 reads TGCAGTGCTTGGAGGAATGAGCAGTTCTTC. It specifies CSAWRNEQFF.

This clonotype was observed at least ten times. This chain joins TRBV20-1 and TRBJ2-5; TRBD2 agrees at 9 bases. Unmatched junction bases numbered 14, after V lost 5 bases and J lost 7 bases. Germline assignment: CDR1 DFQATT and CDR2 SNEGSKA (reference sequence). This CDR3 is 15 amino acids long. CDR3 in amino acids: CSAGLAGYTRATQYF. CDR3 sequence (DNA): TGCAGTGCTGGGCTAGCGGGATATACGCGGGCGACCCAGTACTTC.

This clonotype was observed a handful of times. V and J are TRBV2 and TRBJ2-3, with D possibly matching TRBD2 (5 bases). Germline assignment: CDR1 SNHLY and CDR2 FYNNEI. The CDR3 totals 14 residues. Trimming took off 10 bases at V and 1 base at J, with 15 bases between the two ends. CDR3 residues: CATAQDSGTDTQYF. The DNA of the CDR3 is TGTGCCACCGCCCAGGACTCGGGCACAGATACGCAGTATTTT.

This clonotype was counted ten times or more. This chain joins TRBV4-2 and TRBJ2-7; no clear D. The CDR3 consists of 14 residues. Germline V gene sequence: CDR1 LGHNA, CDR2 YNFKEQ. Trimming shortened V by 0 bases and J by 4 bases, and 10 bases separated the two germline ends. CDR3 coding DNA: TGTGCCAGCAGCCAAGATCCAGAGAAGTACGAGCAGTACTTC. Translating it yields CASSQDPEKYEQYF.

This clonotype was seen at least ten times. The chain recombines TRBV11-2 with TRBJ2-2; D unclear. Deletions cut 1 base from V and 1 base from J, with 4 bases between. The CDR3 sequence is 14 residues long. The germline CDR1 and CDR2 sequences are SGHAT and FQNNGV. CDR3 in amino acids: CASSLAKNTGELFF. CDR3 coding DNA: TGTGCCAGCAGCTTAGCCAAGAACACCGGGGAGCTGTTTTTT.

The rearrangement joins TRBV7-8 to TRBJ2-6; 9 bases align to TRBD1. The J segment lost 1 base and the V segment lost 6 bases, leaving 7 bases of the junction unmatched. Germline V CDR1 and CDR2: SGHVS, FQNEAQ. The CDR3 spans 17 residues. CDR3 in amino acids: CASRPGTGWSGANVLTF. The CDR3 DNA follows: TGTGCCAGCAGACCCGGGACAGGGTGGTCTGGGGCCAACGTCCTGACTTTC.

The rearrangement links TRBV2 to TRBJ1-2; 12 positions match TRBD1. The J segment lost 8 bases and the V segment lost 6 bases, leaving 7 bases of the junction unmatched. Germline CDR1 reads SNHLY; CDR2 reads FYNNEI. This CDR3 comprises 14 residues. CDR3 sequence: CASREGQGARGYTF. In nucleotides, the CDR3 is TGTGCCAGCAGGGAGGGACAGGGGGCTCGAGGCTACACCTTC. Complete variable domain (other parts from reference TRBV2 and TRBJ1-2): EPEVTQTPSHQVTQMGQEVILRCVPISNHLYFYWYRQILGQKVEFLVSFYNNEISEKSEIFDDQFSVERPDGSNFTLKIRSTKLEDSAMYFCASREGQGARGYTFGSGTRLTVV.

There are many counts of this clonotype. The chain carries TRBV20-1 and TRBJ2-7; D is uncertain. The CDR3 loop spans 10 amino acids. CDR1 and CDR2 from the germline V gene are DFQATT and SNEGSKA (reference sequence). Deletions cut 6 bases from V and 3 bases from J, with 6 bases between. The CDR3 coding sequence is TGCAGTGCCGTGAACTACGAGCAGTACTTC. It is translated as CSAVNYEQYF.

This clonotype has ten or more counts. V gene TRBV20-1 combines with J gene TRBJ2-7; D gene ambiguous. Trimming pared 1 base from V and 3 bases from J, leaving 10 bases between. The germline gives CDR1 DFQATT, CDR2 SNEGSKA (reference sequence). The CDR3 loop spans 13 amino acids. CDR3 DNA: TGCAGTGCTAGAGGGCGACTCGTCTACGAGCAGTACTTC. Translating it yields CSARGRLVYEQYF.

This clonotype has ten or more counts. The chain recombines TRBV29-1 with TRBJ1-5; weak D call: TRBD1 (6 bases). Germline CDR1 and CDR2: SQVTM and ANQGSEA. V lost 6 bases and J 0 bases, leaving 15 bases between the germline ends. The CDR3 is 15 amino acids. CDR3 nucleotide sequence: TGCAGCGTCGAAATACAGGGCTATAGCAATCAGCCCCAGCATTTT. Protein sequence: CSVEIQGYSNQPQHF.

This clonotype was found many times. The chain joins TRBV7-8 to TRBJ1-4; maybe TRBD1 (5 bases). Per germline, CDR1 SGHVS and CDR2 FQNEAQ. This CDR3 is built from 18 residues. V dropped 1 base and J dropped 0 bases, with 15 bases sitting between them. CDR3 amino acids: CASSLGYGGVATNEKLFF. DNA for the CDR3: TGTGCCAGCAGCTTAGGCTACGGGGGTGTTGCAACTAATGAAAAACTGTTTTTT.

Remarks on this clonotype: Because the CDR3's place on the DNA is in doubt, the DNA is left out and the CDR3 is given as listed by TCRdb. CDR3: CACSVEDRGRFGGYTF. The genes are TRBV7-6 and TRBJ1-2; the listed D gene, TRBD1, was not tested against the DNA. Per germline, CDR1 SGHVS and CDR2 FNYEAQ. The CDR3 length equals 16 residues, ends included.

The sample holds a few counts of this clonotype. The V gene is TRBV25-1, the J gene TRBJ2-1; TRBD2 might be the D (6 bases). With 3 bases removed from V and 2 bases from J, the gap between germline ends came to 8 bases. This CDR3 comprises 14 residues. Germline V CDR1 and CDR2: MGHDK, SYGVNS. CDR3 in DNA: TGTGCCAGCAGTGACCAGCGGGCCTACAATGAGCAGTTCTTC. This gives the protein CASSDQRAYNEQFF.

This clonotype came up once. The chain combines TRBV29-1 with TRBJ2-1, with TRBD2 as a possible D gene (5 bases). CDR1 is SQVTM and CDR2 is ANQGSEA in the germline V gene. The ends were cut back, 0 bases at V and 2 bases at J, with 14 bases in the middle. The CDR3 runs to 16 residues. The DNA of the CDR3 is TGCAGCGTTGAAGATCTTCGACGGGGAACCTACAATGAGCAGTTCTTC. It codes for CSVEDLRRGTYNEQFF.

V and J are TRBV29-1 and TRBJ2-5; 8 positions match TRBD2. The CDR3 runs to 14 residues. J gave up 1 base and V 1 base, and 2 bases lay outside the gene matches. Germline V gene sequence: CDR1 SQVTM, CDR2 ANQGSEA. The CDR3 spells CSVEAGGPQETQYF. The CDR3 coding sequence is TGCAGCGTTGAAGCGGGAGGGCCCCAAGAGACCCAGTACTTC. The full variable domain, in which reference TRBV29-1 and TRBJ2-5 provide the parts outside the CDR3, is SAVISQKPSRDICQRGTSLTIQCQVDSQVTMMFWYRQQPGQSLTLIATANQGSEATYESGFVIDKFPISRPNLTFSTLTVSNMSPEDSSIYLCSVEAGGPQETQYFGPGTRLLVL.

The chain recombines TRBV7-6 with TRBJ1-6, with TRBD1 as a possible D gene (5 bases). Germline CDR1 is SGHVS and CDR2 is FNYEAQ. With 2 bases removed from V and 8 bases from J, the gap between germline ends came to 10 bases. CDR3 length: 14 residues. CDR3: CASSLISGHSPLHF. As DNA, the CDR3 is TGTGCCAGCAGCTTAATATCGGGACATTCACCCCTCCACTTT.

The gene calls are TRBV12-3 or TRBV12-4 and TRBJ2-1; 10 bases agree with TRBD2. The CDR3 has 16 residues. V shed 6 bases, J shed 4 bases, and the junction held 9 bases outside the gene matches. The CDR3 bases are TGTGCCAGCAGCCCACCGCCGGGACTAGCGTACAATGAGCAGTTCTTC. Its translation: CASSPPPGLAYNEQFF.

This chain links TRBV7-2 with TRBJ2-3, with a tentative D call TRBD2 (5 bases). The CDR3 has 16 amino acids. The germline V gene has CDR1 SGHTA and CDR2 FQGNSA. Between the trimmed V and J ends, which lost 3 bases and 3 bases, there was a span of 16 bases. The CDR3: CASSFYGRENTDTQYF. The CDR3 DNA sequence: TGTGCCAGCAGCTTTTACGGAAGGGAGAATACAGATACGCAGTATTTT.

The chain is built from TRBV7-2 and TRBJ1-1; D unclear. This CDR3 is built from 13 residues. Looked up from germline, CDR1 is SGHTA and CDR2 is FQGNSA. V was pared by 3 bases and J by 4 bases, with 9 bases between. This chain's CDR3 is CASSLLIGTEAFF. The CDR3 DNA sequence: TGTGCCAGCAGCTTGCTTATCGGCACTGAAGCTTTCTTT.

The CDR3 here is CAWSTDRGGEKLFF. CDR3 DNA: TGTGCCTGGAGTACTGACAGGGGGGGGGAAAAACTGTTTTTT. V gene TRBV30 combines with J gene TRBJ1-4, with TRBD1 matching 9 bases. Trimming at V came to 2 bases and at J to 8 bases, leaving 6 bases not matched to a gene. Germline CDR1 reads GTSNPN; CDR2 reads SVGIG (reference sequence). The CDR3 length is 14 residues.

V is TRBV29-1 and J is TRBJ2-7, with a weak D call TRBD1 (6 bases). The CDR3 is 13 residues long. CDR1 is SQVTM, CDR2 ANQGSEA, per germline. V lost 1 base and J lost 7, with 14 bases in between. In nucleotides, the CDR3 is TGCAGCGTTGAAGCAGGGGTGGCCGGGGAGCAGTACTTC. Amino acid sequence: CSVEAGVAGEQYF.

This clonotype was detected ten times or more. The chain links TRBV20-1 to TRBJ1-2; 9 positions match TRBD1. This CDR3 contains 15 residues. Germline-derived CDR1 and CDR2 are DFQATT and SNEGSKA (reference sequence). V shed 4 bases, J shed 5 bases, and the junction held 11 bases outside the gene matches. The CDR3 protein is CSAITPRDRGYGYTF. The CDR3 DNA sequence: TGCAGTGCTATAACCCCAAGAGACAGGGGGTATGGCTACACCTTC.

With regard to this clonotype: A read error may be the cause here, since a much bigger clone is one base away. J is TRBJ2-5 and V is TRBV11-3, with 7 bases that match TRBD1. The CDR3 is 14 amino acids. The germline V gene has CDR1 SGHNT and CDR2 YENEEA. CDR3 loop: CASSLNRGREAQYF. In nucleotides, the CDR3 is TGTGCCAGCAGCCTGAACAGGGGTCGAGAGGCCCAGTACTTC.

Turning to this clonotype: The junction departs from germline at one end; a sequencing error may be responsible. J is TRBJ1-2 and V is TRBV4-1, with 8 bases that match TRBD1. Germline V gene lookup returns CDR1 MGHRA and CDR2 YSYEKL. The CDR3 length is 16 residues. CDR3 sequence reads: CASSQPRQGSSYGYAF. The CDR3 bases are TGCGCCAGCAGCCAACCTCGACAGGGGTCGTCGTATGGCTACGCCTTC.

V is TRBV2 and J is TRBJ2-1; 11 positions match TRBD2. The CDR3 loop spans 16 amino acids. Germline CDR1 is SNHLY and CDR2 is FYNNEI. With 6 bases clipped from V and 6 bases from J, the junction kept 10 bases outside the gene matches. CDR3 bases: TGTGCCAGCAGGTTAACTAGCGGGAGTCGGCTCAATGAGCAGTTCTTC. It specifies CASRLTSGSRLNEQFF.